Ten or more counts support the clone carrying this T cell receptor beta chain. Its antigen is not identified. Naive CD8 libraries were made from around 18,000 to 910,000 sorted cells, and they used 10%, 30% or 50% RNA. The data were obtained in a study of molecular identifiers for immune sequencing clone quantification. At the level of the study: Four of five splits of RNA from around 18,000 or 91,000 naive CD8 cells were sequenced in replicates. Study-wide points: Because of identical TCR molecules sharing a barcode, sizes of highly expanded clones could be underestimated.

V was trimmed by 4 bases and J by 3 bases, leaving 14 bases between them. The length of the CDR3 is 14 residues. The V gene's germline CDR1 is SGHNT and CDR2 YYREEE (reference sequence). Previously described methods with listed TCR primers produced the bulk TCR libraries. MiXCR, run by TCRdb on the PCR reads, gives a single entry per CDR3 protein. The repertoire has some 40,000 distinct CDR3 sequences, about 24% of them found once; the top ten carry over 0.95%. The chain is built from TRBV5-4 and TRBJ2-7; a weak D match, TRBD2 (6 bases). Sequences were obtained from naive CD8+ T cells from blood, with Jurkat cell RNA spiked in. Subset in this sample: FACS-sorted CD8+CD4-CCR7+CD45RA+ naive T cells. This sequence was found in a human donor in good health. Some libraries in this study had Jurkat cell RNA spiked in. CDR3 sequence: CASSATSSFYEQYF. CDR3 nucleotide sequence: TGTGCCAGCAGCGCAACTAGCAGCTTCTACGAGCAGTACTTC.